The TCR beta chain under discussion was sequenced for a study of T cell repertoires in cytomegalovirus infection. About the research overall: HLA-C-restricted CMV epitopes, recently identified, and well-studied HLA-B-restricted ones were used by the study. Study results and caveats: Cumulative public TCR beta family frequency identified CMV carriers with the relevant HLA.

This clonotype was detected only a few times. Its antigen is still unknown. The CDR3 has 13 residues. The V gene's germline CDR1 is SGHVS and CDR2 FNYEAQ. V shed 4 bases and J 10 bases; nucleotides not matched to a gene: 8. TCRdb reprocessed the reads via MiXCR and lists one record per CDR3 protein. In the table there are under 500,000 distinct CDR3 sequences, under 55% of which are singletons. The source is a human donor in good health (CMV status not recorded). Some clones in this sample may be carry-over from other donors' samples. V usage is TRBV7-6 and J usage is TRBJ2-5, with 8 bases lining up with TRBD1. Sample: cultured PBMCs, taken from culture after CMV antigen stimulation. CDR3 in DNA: TGTGCCAGCAGCTCCGGGACAGGAAGGGACCAGTACTTC. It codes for CASSSGTGRDQYF.